This is a list of T cell receptor beta chains from one sample in a study of shared clonotypes between healthy human individuals. Repertoires were generated with immunoSEQ multiplex PCR, while TCRdb's copy carries only in-frame clones and drops some. Altogether about a million clones are present, 70% to 80% being singletons, with the ten largest covering about 0.89%. Sequences were obtained from memory CD4+ T cells from PBMCs. The source of these receptors is a man younger than 35 in good health. Some clones in this sample may be carry-over from other donors' samples. Each CDR3 is given with its conserved first and last residue. D genes are given only for firm matches. Size tells how often a clone was seen (once, few, many) or the class of an expanded clone, and some rows leave it out.

V gene: TRBV7-2
J gene: TRBJ2-7
D gene: TRBD2
clone size: NA
CDR3 DNA: TGTGCCAGCAGCCCCAGACTAGCGAGCACCTCCTACGAGCAGTACTTC
CDR3 protein: CASSPRLASTSYEQYF

V gene: TRBV6-1
J gene: TRBJ2-5
D gene: NA
clone size: NA
CDR3 DNA: TGTGCCAGCACAATTACCGGGACCGCCGAAGAGACCCAGTACTTC
CDR3 protein: CASTITGTAEETQYF

V gene: TRBV6-5
J gene: TRBJ2-3
D gene: NA
clone size: NA
CDR3 DNA: TGTGCCAGCAGGATAAACCTTAGCACAGATACGCAGTATTTT
CDR3 protein: CASRINLSTDTQYF

V gene: TRBV11-2
J gene: TRBJ1-1
D gene: NA
clone size: NA
CDR3 DNA: TGTGCCAGCAGCCCCAGGGACATTGAAGCTTTCTTT
CDR3 protein: CASSPRDIEAFF

V gene: TRBV19
J gene: TRBJ2-1
D gene: TRBD2
clone size: NA
CDR3 DNA: TGTGCCAGTAGTATAAGGGCTAGCGGGAGGGCCGGTTACAATGAGCAGTTCTTC
CDR3 protein: CASSIRASGRAGYNEQFF

V gene: TRBV30
J gene: TRBJ1-6
D gene: TRBD1
clone size: NA
CDR3 DNA: TGTGCCCGGGGGACAGGCTATAATTCACCCCTCCACTTT
CDR3 protein: CARGTGYNSPLHF

V gene: TRBV29-1
J gene: TRBJ2-4
D gene: TRBD2
clone size: NA
CDR3 DNA: TGCAGCGTGGAGGTAGCGGGGCGAGGAAACATTCAGTACTTC
CDR3 protein: CSVEVAGRGNIQYF

V gene: TRBV28
J gene: TRBJ2-7
D gene: NA
clone size: NA
CDR3 DNA: TGTGCCAGCAGCCTTTCCAGCTACGAGCAGTACTTC
CDR3 protein: CASSLSSYEQYF

V gene: TRBV29-1
J gene: TRBJ1-1
D gene: NA
clone size: NA
CDR3 DNA: TGCAGCGTTGAAGTAGGACAAAACACTGAAGCTTTCTTT
CDR3 protein: CSVEVGQNTEAFF

V gene: TRBV5-1
J gene: TRBJ1-4
D gene: NA
clone size: NA
CDR3 DNA: TGCGCCAGCAGCTTGGAGGCAGGGCGGTGGGAAAAACTGTTTTTT
CDR3 protein: CASSLEAGRWEKLFF

V gene: TRBV28
J gene: TRBJ2-3
D gene: NA
clone size: NA
CDR3 DNA: TGTGCCAGCAGGCCCAACTGGGCAGATACGCAGTATTTT
CDR3 protein: CASRPNWADTQYF

V gene: TRBV28
J gene: TRBJ1-2
D gene: NA
clone size: NA
CDR3 DNA: TGTGCCAGCAGTTTCCCGGGGATGGCGGCCTATGGCTACACCTTC
CDR3 protein: CASSFPGMAAYGYTF

V gene: TRBV5-1
J gene: TRBJ2-1
D gene: TRBD2
clone size: NA
CDR3 DNA: TGCGCCAGCACTTCAGCGGGAGGCGTCACGCCTGGACTCTGGGGCAATGAGCAGTTCTTC
CDR3 protein: CASTSAGGVTPGLWGNEQFF

V gene: TRBV28
J gene: TRBJ1-4
D gene: NA
clone size: NA
CDR3 DNA: TGTGCCAGCAGTTTATCCAGGGGACTTCCTCTGTTTTTT
CDR3 protein: CASSLSRGLPLFF

V gene: TRBV11-3
J gene: TRBJ2-2
D gene: TRBD2
clone size: NA
CDR3 DNA: TGTGCCAGCAGCTCTAGCGGGAGGGGAACCGGGGAGCTGTTTTTT
CDR3 protein: CASSSSGRGTGELFF

V gene: TRBV30
J gene: TRBJ1-6
D gene: NA
clone size: NA
CDR3 DNA: TGTGCCTGGAGTGTACCCCTCCGACAGGACGTTCGATCACCCCTCCACTTT
CDR3 protein: CAWSVPLRQDVRSPLHF

V gene: TRBV7-9
J gene: TRBJ2-7
D gene: NA
clone size: NA
CDR3 DNA: TGTGCCAGCAGCGAACCCCTCAGCGAGCAGTACTTC
CDR3 protein: CASSEPLSEQYF

V gene: TRBV5-4
J gene: TRBJ1-5
D gene: NA
clone size: few
CDR3 DNA: TGTGCCAGCAGCTTGGACATCAATCAGCCCCAGCATTTT
CDR3 protein: CASSLDINQPQHF

V gene: TRBV27
J gene: TRBJ2-1
D gene: TRBD2
clone size: many
CDR3 DNA: TGTGCCAGCAGTTTCCTGACTAGCGGGAGGGCTAATGAGCAGTTCTTC
CDR3 protein: CASSFLTSGRANEQFF

V gene: TRBV4-1
J gene: TRBJ2-3
D gene: TRBD1
clone size: NA
CDR3 DNA: TGCGCCAGCAGCCAACAGGGGGCTTCAGGAGATACGCAGTATTTT
CDR3 protein: CASSQQGASGDTQYF

V gene: TRBV27
J gene: TRBJ2-3
D gene: NA
clone size: NA
CDR3 DNA: TGTGCCAGCAGTCCTCGGCCCCGGGGCACAGATACGCAGTATTTT
CDR3 protein: CASSPRPRGTDTQYF

V gene: TRBV28
J gene: TRBJ2-7
D gene: NA
clone size: NA
CDR3 DNA: TGTGCCAGCAGGAGATTTCTCTCCTACGAGCAGTACTTC
CDR3 protein: CASRRFLSYEQYF

V gene: TRBV29-1
J gene: TRBJ2-3
D gene: TRBD1
clone size: NA
CDR3 DNA: TGCAGCGTCATGGACAGGGCAGATACGCAGTATTTT
CDR3 protein: CSVMDRADTQYF

V gene: TRBV2
J gene: TRBJ2-7
D gene: NA
clone size: once
CDR3 DNA: TGTGCCAGCAGCGGTCGACTGACGGGAACCTACGAGCAGTACTTC
CDR3 protein: CASSGRLTGTYEQYF

V gene: TRBV2
J gene: TRBJ1-3
D gene: NA
clone size: NA
CDR3 DNA: TGTGCCAGCAGTGAAAACGGAAACACCATATATTTT
CDR3 protein: CASSENGNTIYF

V gene: TRBV5-1
J gene: TRBJ2-1
D gene: NA
clone size: NA
CDR3 DNA: TGCGCCAGCAGCTTGGGGGACTACAATGAGCAGTTCTTC
CDR3 protein: CASSLGDYNEQFF

V gene: TRBV2
J gene: TRBJ2-5
D gene: NA
clone size: NA
CDR3 DNA: TGTGCCAGCATCTCAGGCCCCCAAGAGACCCAGTACTTC
CDR3 protein: CASISGPQETQYF

V gene: TRBV28
J gene: TRBJ1-2
D gene: TRBD1
clone size: NA
CDR3 DNA: TGTGCCAGCAGTCTGACAGGGGGCTCTGGCTACACCTTC
CDR3 protein: CASSLTGGSGYTF

V gene: TRBV10-1
J gene: TRBJ2-7
D gene: TRBD2
clone size: once
CDR3 DNA: TGCGCCAGCCGGCCTAGCGGGAGTTACGAGCAGTACTTC
CDR3 protein: CASRPSGSYEQYF

V gene: TRBV30
J gene: TRBJ2-3
D gene: TRBD2
clone size: NA
CDR3 DNA: TGTGCCTGGAGTCGGGGACTAGCGGGAGGGGCAGATACGCAGTATTTT
CDR3 protein: CAWSRGLAGGADTQYF

V gene: TRBV28
J gene: TRBJ1-2
D gene: NA
clone size: few
CDR3 DNA: TGTGCCAGCAGTTTTGCCCCAGGAGGCTACACCTTC
CDR3 protein: CASSFAPGGYTF

V gene: TRBV7-2
J gene: TRBJ2-3
D gene: NA
clone size: NA
CDR3 DNA: TGTGCCAGCAGCTTAGGCAATGGGTGGGCGAGCACAGATACGCAGTATTTT
CDR3 protein: CASSLGNGWASTDTQYF

V gene: TRBV9
J gene: TRBJ1-1
D gene: NA
clone size: NA
CDR3 DNA: TGTGCCAGCAGCCCAGAGGGTTTCGGGAACACTGAAGCTTTCTTT
CDR3 protein: CASSPEGFGNTEAFF

V gene: TRBV4-2
J gene: TRBJ2-7
D gene: TRBD1
clone size: NA
CDR3 DNA: TGTGCCAGCAGCCAAGGACAGGGATATGGGTCCTACGAGCAGTACTTC
CDR3 protein: CASSQGQGYGSYEQYF

V gene: TRBV7-3
J gene: TRBJ1-1
D gene: TRBD1
clone size: NA
CDR3 DNA: TGTGCCAGCAGCTTATACCGCCGGGACAGGCCGATGAACACTGAAGCTTTCTTT
CDR3 protein: CASSLYRRDRPMNTEAFF

V gene: TRBV5-4
J gene: TRBJ2-2
D gene: NA
clone size: NA
CDR3 DNA: TGTGCCAGCAGCTTGAGCGGCAATCGCTTTCCCGGGGAGCTGTTTTTT
CDR3 protein: CASSLSGNRFPGELFF

V gene: TRBV5-1
J gene: TRBJ2-3
D gene: TRBD1
clone size: NA
CDR3 DNA: TGCGCCAGCAGCCAGGAACAGGGGGCCACAGATACGCAGTATTTT
CDR3 protein: CASSQEQGATDTQYF

V gene: TRBV2
J gene: TRBJ2-7
D gene: TRBD2
clone size: NA
CDR3 DNA: TGTGCCAGCAGATCGGGGGGAGAAGGCTACGAGCAGTACTTC
CDR3 protein: CASRSGGEGYEQYF

V gene: TRBV6-1
J gene: TRBJ2-7
D gene: TRBD2
clone size: few
CDR3 DNA: TGTGCCAGCAGTGACCTTAGCGGGATCGACGAGCAGTACTTC
CDR3 protein: CASSDLSGIDEQYF

V gene: TRBV5-1
J gene: TRBJ2-5
D gene: NA
clone size: many
CDR3 DNA: TGCGCCAGCAGACCAGCGCCGGGACAACAAGAGACCCAGTACTTC
CDR3 protein: CASRPAPGQQETQYF

V gene: TRBV27
J gene: TRBJ1-2
D gene: NA
clone size: once
CDR3 DNA: TGTGCCAGCAGTTTATCGAAGGGGGTATCTGGCTACACCTTC
CDR3 protein: CASSLSKGVSGYTF

V gene: TRBV7-8
J gene: TRBJ2-7
D gene: TRBD2
clone size: NA
CDR3 DNA: TGTGCCAGCAGCTTAATGCCTAGCGGCACCACGGGTGAGCAGTACTTC
CDR3 protein: CASSLMPSGTTGEQYF

V gene: TRBV4-3
J gene: TRBJ2-7
D gene: TRBD2
clone size: few
CDR3 DNA: TGCGCCAGCAGCCAAGGATGTCGGCGGGAGTGGTCCTACGAGCAGTACTTC
CDR3 protein: CASSQGCRREWSYEQYF

V gene: TRBV21-1
J gene: TRBJ1-2
D gene: NA
clone size: NA
CDR3 DNA: TGTGCCAGCAGCCACGAAACATTCCGGGACACTAGTGGCTATGGCTACACCTTC
CDR3 protein: CASSHETFRDTSGYGYTF

V gene: TRBV5-1
J gene: TRBJ2-2
D gene: TRBD1
clone size: NA
CDR3 DNA: TGCGCCAGCAGGACGGGACAGACTGGAAACACCGGGGAGCTGTTTTTT
CDR3 protein: CASRTGQTGNTGELFF